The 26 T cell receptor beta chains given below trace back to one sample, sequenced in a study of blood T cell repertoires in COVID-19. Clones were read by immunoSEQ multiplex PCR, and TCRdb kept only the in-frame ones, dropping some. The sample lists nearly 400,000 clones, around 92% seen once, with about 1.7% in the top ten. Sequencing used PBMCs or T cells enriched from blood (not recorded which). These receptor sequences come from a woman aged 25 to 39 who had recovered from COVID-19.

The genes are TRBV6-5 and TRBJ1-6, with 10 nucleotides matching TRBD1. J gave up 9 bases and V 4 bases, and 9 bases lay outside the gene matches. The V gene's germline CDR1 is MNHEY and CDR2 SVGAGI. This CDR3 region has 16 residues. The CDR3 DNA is TGTGCCAGCAGTTCCGGGACAGGGGATTCGAGTTCACCCCTCCACTTT. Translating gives CASSSGTGDSSSPLHF.

CDR3 sequence: CASSAEQAVNTEAFF. The DNA for the CDR3 is TGTGCCAGCAGTGCGGAACAGGCGGTGAACACTGAAGCTTTCTTT. This chain joins TRBV2 and TRBJ1-1, with a tentative D call TRBD1 (5 bases). The germline CDR1 and CDR2 sequences are SNHLY and FYNNEI. Trimming took off 4 bases at V and 0 bases at J, with 12 bases between the two ends. The CDR3 extends over 15 amino acids.

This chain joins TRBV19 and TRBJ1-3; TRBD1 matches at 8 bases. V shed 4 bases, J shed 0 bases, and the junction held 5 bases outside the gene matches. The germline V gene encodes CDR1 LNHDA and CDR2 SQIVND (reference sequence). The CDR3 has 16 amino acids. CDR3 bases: TGTGCCAGTAGTAACGGACAGGGATACTCTGGAAACACCATATATTTT. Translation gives CASSNGQGYSGNTIYF.

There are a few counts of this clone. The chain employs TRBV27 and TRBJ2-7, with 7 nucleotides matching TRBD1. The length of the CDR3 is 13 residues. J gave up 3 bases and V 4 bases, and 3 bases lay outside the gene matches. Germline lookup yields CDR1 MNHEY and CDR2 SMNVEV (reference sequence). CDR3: CASSYRQGYEQYF. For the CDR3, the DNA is TGTGCCAGCAGTTACCGACAGGGCTACGAGCAGTACTTC.

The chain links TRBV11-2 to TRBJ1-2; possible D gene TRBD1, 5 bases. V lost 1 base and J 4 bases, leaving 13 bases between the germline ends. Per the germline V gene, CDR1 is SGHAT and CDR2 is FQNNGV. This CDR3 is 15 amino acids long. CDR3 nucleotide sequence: TGTGCCAGCAGCTTAGGCACCAGGGAGGGCTATGGCTACACCTTC. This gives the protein CASSLGTREGYGYTF.

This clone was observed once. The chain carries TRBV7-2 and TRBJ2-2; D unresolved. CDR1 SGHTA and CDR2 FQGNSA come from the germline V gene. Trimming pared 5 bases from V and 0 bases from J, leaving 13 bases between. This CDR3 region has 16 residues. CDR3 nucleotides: TGTGCCAGCAGCCCCGGTTCGGGTTCGAACACCGGGGAGCTGTTTTTT. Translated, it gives CASSPGSGSNTGELFF.

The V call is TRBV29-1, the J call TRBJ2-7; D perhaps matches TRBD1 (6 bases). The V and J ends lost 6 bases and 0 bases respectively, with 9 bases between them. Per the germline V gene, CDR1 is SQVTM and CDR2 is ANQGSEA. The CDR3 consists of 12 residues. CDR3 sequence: CSVEGDSYEQYF. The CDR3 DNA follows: TGCAGCGTCGAGGGGGACTCCTACGAGCAGTACTTC.

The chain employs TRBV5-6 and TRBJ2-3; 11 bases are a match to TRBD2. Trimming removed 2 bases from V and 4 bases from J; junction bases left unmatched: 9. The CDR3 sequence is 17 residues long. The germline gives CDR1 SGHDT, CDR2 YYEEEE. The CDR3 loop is CASSLLGLAGSADTQYF. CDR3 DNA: TGTGCCAGCAGCTTATTAGGACTAGCGGGTTCGGCAGATACGCAGTATTTT.

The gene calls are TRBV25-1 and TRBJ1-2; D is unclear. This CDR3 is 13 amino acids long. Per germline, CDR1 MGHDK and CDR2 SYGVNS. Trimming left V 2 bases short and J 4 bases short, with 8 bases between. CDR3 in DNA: TGTGCCAGCAGTGAAGGACTGTCCTATGGCTACACCTTC. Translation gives CASSEGLSYGYTF.

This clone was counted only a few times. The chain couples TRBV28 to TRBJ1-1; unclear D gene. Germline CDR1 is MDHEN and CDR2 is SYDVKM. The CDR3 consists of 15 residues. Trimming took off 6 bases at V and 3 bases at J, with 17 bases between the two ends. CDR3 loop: CASSPSGLWDTEAFF. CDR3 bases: TGTGCCAGCAGCCCTAGCGGGTTGTGGGACACTGAAGCTTTCTTT.

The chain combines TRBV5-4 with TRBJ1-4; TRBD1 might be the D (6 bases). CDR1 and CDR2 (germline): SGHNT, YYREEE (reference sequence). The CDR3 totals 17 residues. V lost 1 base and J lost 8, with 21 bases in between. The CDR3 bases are TGTGCCAGCAGCTTGCTCGAAGATACGACAGGAATCGAAAAACTGTTTTTT. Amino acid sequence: CASSLLEDTTGIEKLFF. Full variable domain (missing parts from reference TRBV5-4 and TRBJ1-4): ETGVTQSPTHLIKTRGQQVTLRCSSQSGHNTVSWYQQALGQGPQFIFQYYREEENGRGNFPPRFSGLQFPNYSSELNVNALELDDSALYLCASSLLEDTTGIEKLFFGSGTQLSVL.

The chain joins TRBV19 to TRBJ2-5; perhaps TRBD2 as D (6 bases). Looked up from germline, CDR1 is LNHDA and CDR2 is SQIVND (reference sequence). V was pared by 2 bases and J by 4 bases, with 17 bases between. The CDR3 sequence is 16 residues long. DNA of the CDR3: TGTGCCAGTAGTATACGTGGACTGGCGGGGATAGAGACCCAGTACTTC. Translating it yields CASSIRGLAGIETQYF. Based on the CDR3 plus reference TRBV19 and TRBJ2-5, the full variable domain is DGGITQSPKYLFRKEGQNVTLSCEQNLNHDAMYWYRQDPGQGLRLIYYSQIVNDFQKGDIAEGYSVSREKKESFPLTVTSAQKNPTAFYLCASSIRGLAGIETQYFGPGTRLLVL.

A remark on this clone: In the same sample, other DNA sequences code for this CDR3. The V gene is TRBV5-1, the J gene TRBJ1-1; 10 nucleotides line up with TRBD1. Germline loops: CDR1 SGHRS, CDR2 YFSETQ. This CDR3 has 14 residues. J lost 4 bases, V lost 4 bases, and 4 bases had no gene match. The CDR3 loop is CASSLTGGGTEAFF. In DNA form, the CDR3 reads TGCGCCAGCAGCCTGACAGGGGGCGGCACTGAAGCTTTCTTT.

CDR3 region: CAWSVPGGLYREQYF. For the CDR3, the DNA is TGTGCCTGGAGTGTACCAGGGGGTCTTTACCGCGAGCAGTACTTC. This chain links TRBV30 with TRBJ2-7; 7 bases fit TRBD1. Trimming took 0 bases from V and 6 from J; bases not matched to a gene: 11. CDR3 length: 15 amino acids. The germline CDR1 and CDR2 sequences are GTSNPN and SVGIG (reference sequence).

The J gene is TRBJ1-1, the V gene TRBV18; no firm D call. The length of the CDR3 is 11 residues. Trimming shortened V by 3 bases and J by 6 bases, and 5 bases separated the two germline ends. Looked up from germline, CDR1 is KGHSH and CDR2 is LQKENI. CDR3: CASSPGAEAFF. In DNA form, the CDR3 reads TGTGCCAGCTCACCCGGGGCTGAAGCTTTCTTT.

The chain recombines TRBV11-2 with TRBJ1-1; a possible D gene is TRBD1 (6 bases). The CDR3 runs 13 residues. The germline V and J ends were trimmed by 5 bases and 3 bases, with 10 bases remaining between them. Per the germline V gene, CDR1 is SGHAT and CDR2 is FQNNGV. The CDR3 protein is CASSRRTDTEAFF. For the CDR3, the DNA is TGTGCCAGCAGCAGAAGGACAGACACTGAAGCTTTCTTT.

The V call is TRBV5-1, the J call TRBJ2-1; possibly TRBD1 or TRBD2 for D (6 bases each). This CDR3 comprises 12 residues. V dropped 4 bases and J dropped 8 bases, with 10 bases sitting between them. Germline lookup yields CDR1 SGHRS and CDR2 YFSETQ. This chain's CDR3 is CASSLEGDEQFF. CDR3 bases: TGCGCCAGCAGCCTGGAGGGGGATGAGCAGTTCTTC.

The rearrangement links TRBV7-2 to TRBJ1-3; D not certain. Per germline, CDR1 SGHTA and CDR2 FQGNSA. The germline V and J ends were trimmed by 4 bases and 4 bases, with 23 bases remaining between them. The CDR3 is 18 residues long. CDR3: CASSSYFPFELSGNTIYF. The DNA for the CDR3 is TGTGCCAGCAGCTCGTACTTTCCGTTTGAGCTTTCCGGAAACACCATATATTTT.

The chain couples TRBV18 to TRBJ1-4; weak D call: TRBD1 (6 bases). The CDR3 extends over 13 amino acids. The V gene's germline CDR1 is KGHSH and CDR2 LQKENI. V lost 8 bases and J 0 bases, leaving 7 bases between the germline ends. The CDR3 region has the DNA TGTGCCAGCAACAGGGCAACTAATGAAAAACTGTTTTTT. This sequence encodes CASNRATNEKLFF.

The CDR3 here is CASSLLVYDSGNTIYF. CDR3 DNA sequence: TGTGCCAGCAGCTTACTCGTCTACGACTCTGGAAACACCATATATTTT. The chain couples TRBV7-2 to TRBJ1-3; D uncertain. V was shortened by 2 bases and J by 0 bases, with 11 bases between the two germline ends. The germline V gene encodes CDR1 SGHTA and CDR2 FQGNSA. The CDR3 totals 16 residues.

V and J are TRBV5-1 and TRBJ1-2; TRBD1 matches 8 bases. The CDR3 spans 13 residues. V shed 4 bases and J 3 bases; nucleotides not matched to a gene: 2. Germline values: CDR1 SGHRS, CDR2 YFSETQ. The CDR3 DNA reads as TGCGCCAGCAGCGTACAGGGGGACTATGGCTACACCTTC. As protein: CASSVQGDYGYTF.

CDR3 DNA sequence: TGTGCCAGCAGTTACTCGACCTTCATGGGGGGATGGTACGAGCAGTACTTC. Its translation: CASSYSTFMGGWYEQYF. This chain uses TRBV6-2 or TRBV6-3 with TRBJ2-7, with a possible D match to TRBD2 (6 bases). Trimming took 0 bases from V and 4 from J, leaving 19 bases between them. The length of the CDR3 is 17 residues. The germline V gene has CDR1 MNHEY and CDR2 SVGEGT.

CDR3 in amino acids: CASSTLQTLAGGVQETQYF. The DNA for the CDR3 is TGTGCCAGCAGCACGCTACAAACATTAGCGGGAGGGGTCCAAGAGACCCAGTACTTC. J is TRBJ2-5 and V is TRBV27; 11 bases are a match to TRBD2. Germline CDR1 is MNHEY and CDR2 is SMNVEV (reference sequence). Germline trimming cut 6 bases from V and 1 base from J; bases unmatched to any gene: 16. This CDR3 has 19 residues.

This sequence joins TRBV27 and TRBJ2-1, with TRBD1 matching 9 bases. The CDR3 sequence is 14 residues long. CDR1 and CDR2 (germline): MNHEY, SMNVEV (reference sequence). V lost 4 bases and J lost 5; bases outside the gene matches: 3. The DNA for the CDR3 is TGTGCCAGCAGTTCCGGGACAGGGAACAATGAGCAGTTCTTC. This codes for CASSSGTGNNEQFF.

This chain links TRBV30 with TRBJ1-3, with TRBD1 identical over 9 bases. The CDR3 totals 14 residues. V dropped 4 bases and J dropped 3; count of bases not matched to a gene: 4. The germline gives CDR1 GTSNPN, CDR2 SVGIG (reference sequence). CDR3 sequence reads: CAWNTGGFGNTIYF. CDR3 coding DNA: TGTGCCTGGAACACAGGGGGCTTTGGAAACACCATATATTTT.

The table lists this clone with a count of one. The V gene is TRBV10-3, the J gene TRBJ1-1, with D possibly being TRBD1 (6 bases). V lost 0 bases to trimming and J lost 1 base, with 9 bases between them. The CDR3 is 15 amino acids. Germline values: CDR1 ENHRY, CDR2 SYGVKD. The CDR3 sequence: CAISESRTANTEAFF. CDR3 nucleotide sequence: TGTGCCATCAGTGAGTCGAGGACAGCGAACACTGAAGCTTTCTTT.